This TCR beta chain is drawn from a study of blood T cell repertoires in COVID-19. Study in general: Acute and convalescent COVID-19 specimens originated in the United States, Italy and Spain. The analysed material was cDNA or gDNA that came from T cells, B-cell-depleted T cells, or PBMCs.

V dropped 2 bases and J dropped 4 bases, with 6 bases sitting between them. Germline assignment: CDR1 KGHSH and CDR2 LQKENI. This CDR3 spans 13 amino acids. Per the original methods: By means of reference gene primer amplification, nucleated cell counts were estimated. The assay was immunoSEQ multiplex PCR, and TCRdb's table has in-frame clones only and misses some. V, J and clone size are those of that table, while D and trimming were read from the DNA. The repertoire consists of 250,000 to 300,000 clones, with approximately 89% occurring once and the leading ten covering 9.5% to 15%. This receptor was taken from a woman in her sixties or seventies with acute or convalescent COVID-19. The V and J genes are TRBV18 and TRBJ1-3; no clear D. The sequencing input was peripheral blood. CDR3 DNA sequence: TGTGCCAGCTCACCAAAACAGGGAAACACCATATATTTT. It yields the protein CASSPKQGNTIYF.